This TCR beta chain is drawn from a study of siplizumab effects on memory and regulatory T cells. Study summary: Either no drug or siplizumab at 0.85 to 1 ug/mL was used in mixed lymphocyte reactions that were paired.

The mixed lymphocyte reaction cells were cocultured at 37°C for roughly six days. The ends lost 2 bases at V and 4 bases at J; junction bases unmatched: 2. The germline V gene has CDR1 MGHRA and CDR2 YSYEKL. The length of the CDR3 is 14 residues. By share of the sample, this clone is medium-sized. Antigen unknown. Generated by immunoSEQ multiplex PCR, the TCRdb table keeps only in-frame clones and is missing some. The sample includes under 9,000 clones, about 35% of them seen just once. This clonotype was obtained from a human donor in good health; the cells came from an allogeneic mixed lymphocyte reaction. The rearrangement links TRBV4-1 to TRBJ2-7; 10 positions match TRBD2. Sequenced: CFSE-low (dividing) CD8+ T cells sorted from an allogeneic mixed lymphocyte reaction. CDR3 nucleotide sequence: TGCGCCAGCAGCCAAATAGCGGGAGGTTACGAGCAGTACTTC. Protein sequence: CASSQIAGGYEQYF.